These 13 T cell receptor beta chains were all obtained from the same sample, sequenced in a study of T cells in Graves' hyperthyroidism and ophthalmopathy. Regions amplified from RNA transcripts were the TCR beta CDR3 regions. RT-PCR in the first round (using the HTBI primer set) targeted the TCR CDR3. TCRdb reanalysed the multiplex PCR reads using MiXCR and keeps one entry per CDR3 protein. This table holds roughly 400,000 distinct CDR3 sequences, around 15% found once. Sequenced input: blood. The receptors come from a man aged 50 to 59 with Graves' ophthalmopathy.

There are many counts of this clonotype. The V and J genes are TRBV11-2 and TRBJ2-2; D is uncertain. There are 18 residues in the CDR3. The germline V gene has CDR1 SGHAT and CDR2 FQNNGV. V was pared by 1 base and J by 1 base, with 16 bases between. Here the CDR3 reads CASSLAGFSTWNTGELFF. CDR3 bases: TGTGCCAGCAGCTTAGCCGGTTTTTCTACATGGAACACCGGGGAGCTGTTTTTT.

The sample holds a few counts of this clonotype. CDR3 loop: CASSIRVNEQFF. CDR3 DNA: TGTGCCAGTAGTATCAGGGTGAATGAGCAGTTCTTC. V and J are TRBV19 and TRBJ2-1, with D possibly matching TRBD1 (5 bases). Trimming left V 3 bases short and J 7 bases short, with 7 bases between. The germline CDR1 and CDR2 sequences are LNHDA and SQIVND (reference sequence). This CDR3 contains 12 residues.

The chain combines TRBV20-1 with TRBJ2-1; 15 bases line up with TRBD2. In germline, CDR1 is DFQATT, CDR2 SNEGSKA (reference sequence). The CDR3 is made up of 17 amino acids. V gave up 3 bases and J gave up 9 bases; unmatched junction bases: 12. The DNA for the CDR3 is TGCAGTGCTAGTCCCGGGACTAGCGGGAGGATGGGGCTTGAGCAGTTCTTC. Its translation: CSASPGTSGRMGLEQFF.

A few counts support this clonotype. The J gene is TRBJ2-7, the V gene TRBV15; no clear D gene. The CDR3 loop spans 13 amino acids. Trimming removed 1 base at V and 2 bases at J, with 6 bases between. Germline lookup yields CDR1 LNHNV and CDR2 YYDKDF (reference sequence). The CDR3 region has the DNA TGTGCCACCAGCAGAGGTATAGCCTACGAGCAGTACTTC. It specifies CATSRGIAYEQYF.

This clonotype was observed a handful of times. V and J are TRBV7-6 and TRBJ2-7; D gene unclear. CDR1 is SGHVS and CDR2 is FNYEAQ in the germline V gene. The CDR3 runs to 16 residues. Trimming pared 0 bases from V and 7 bases from J, leaving 19 bases between. Written as DNA, the CDR3 is TGTGCCAGCAGCTTAGCTGCCCCCGTGGGAATGGGAGAGCAGTACTTC. This encodes CASSLAAPVGMGEQYF.

This clonotype was counted between two and nine times. The chain has TRBV6-2 or TRBV6-3 and TRBJ2-5; the match to TRBD1 covers 12 bases. CDR1 is MNHEY and CDR2 is SVGEGT in the germline V gene. CDR3 size: 15 residues. With V trimmed by 4 bases and J by 5 bases, 5 bases remained unmatched. CDR3 in DNA: TGTGCCAGCAGTTCGGGACAGGGGGCAGGGGAGACCCAGTACTTC. Translating it yields CASSSGQGAGETQYF.

This clonotype was seen repeatedly, ten times or more. Its ends do not fully match the called genes, so a read error is possible. The rearrangement joins TRBV19 to TRBJ1-5, with D perhaps matching TRBD1 (5 bases). This CDR3 has 13 amino acids. Germline CDR1 LNHDA, CDR2 SQIVND (reference sequence). CDR3 sequence (DNA): TGTGCCAGCAGTATCGGGGGGAATCAGCCCCAGCATTTT. Amino acids: CASSIGGNQPQHF.

The table lists this clonotype with many counts. The rearrangement uses TRBV7-9 and TRBJ1-5; D is perhaps TRBD1 (5 bases). V was pared by 3 bases and J by 1 base, with 13 bases between. Germline loops: CDR1 SEHNR, CDR2 FQNEAQ (reference sequence). CDR3 size: 16 residues. This CDR3 reads CASSLGQGTSNQPQHF. The CDR3 DNA sequence: TGTGCCAGCAGCTTGGGGCAGGGCACCAGCAATCAGCCCCAGCATTTT.

This clonotype was counted many times. The V call is TRBV5-1, the J call TRBJ2-7; D is unresolved. Germline V lookup: CDR1 SGHRS, CDR2 YFSETQ. Deletions cut 4 bases from V and 4 bases from J, with 15 bases between. This CDR3 is 14 amino acids long. CDR3 nucleotides: TGCGCCAGCAGCGTCCGCAACCCAAATTACGAGCAGTACTTC. It codes for CASSVRNPNYEQYF.

This clonotype was observed a few times. This rearrangement joins TRBV12-3 or TRBV12-4 to TRBJ2-6; 11 bases fit TRBD1. After removal of 7 bases from V and 5 bases from J, the junction contained 10 bases not matched to a gene. This CDR3 is built from 17 residues. The CDR3 DNA reads as TGTGCCAGCACCGCGGACAGGGGGCTACTCTGGGCCAACGTCCTGACTTTC. Translated: CASTADRGLLWANVLTF.

This clonotype was recorded at least ten times. The chain uses TRBV30 and TRBJ2-5; 7 positions agree with TRBD2. CDR1 is GTSNPN and CDR2 is SVGIG in the germline V gene (reference sequence). With V trimmed by 8 bases and J by 4 bases, 10 bases remained unmatched. The CDR3 sequence is 13 residues long. The CDR3 sequence: CAGIPGRGETQYF. In DNA form, the CDR3 reads TGTGCCGGAATACCGGGGAGGGGAGAGACCCAGTACTTC.

The table lists this clonotype with many counts. V is TRBV7-8 and J is TRBJ1-3; D remains ambiguous. CDR1 is SGHVS, CDR2 FQNEAQ, per germline. Trimming removed 1 base from V and 0 bases from J, with 16 bases in between. This CDR3 spans 18 amino acids. The CDR3 DNA follows: TGTGCCAGCAGCTTAGGATCCTTGGGCCAAAGCTCTGGAAACACCATATATTTT. This gives the protein CASSLGSLGQSSGNTIYF. Variable domain in full (rest from reference TRBV7-8 and TRBJ1-3): GAGVSQSPRYKVAKRGQDVALRCDPISGHVSLFWYQQALGQGPEFLTYFQNEAQLDKSGLPSDRFFAERPEGSVSTLKIQRTQQEDSAVYLCASSLGSLGQSSGNTIYFGEGSWLTVV.

This chain joins TRBV10-1 and TRBJ2-2; no clear D. The V end was cut by 2 bases, the J end by 7 bases, with 8 bases between. CDR3 length equals 13 residues. Per germline, CDR1 WNHNN and CDR2 SYGVQD (reference sequence). The CDR3 here is CASSEQRLGELFF. The CDR3 DNA sequence: TGCGCCAGCAGTGAGCAGAGGCTCGGGGAGCTGTTTTTT.